What follows are 8 T cell receptor beta chains derived from one specimen sequenced in a study of human T cells and chemical hapten exposure. Time point defined: pre-sensitization, week 0. Treatment of the sample: therapeutic diphenylcyclopropenone sensitization with weekly scalp DPC. TCRdb re-called the RACE reads through MiXCR, storing one row per CDR3 protein. The table shows more than 250,000 distinct CDR3 sequences, with about 9.4% occurring only once. The specimen was whole blood, collected in connection with sensitization to the hapten diphenylcyclopropenone (DPC). These TCRs come from a woman in her thirties or forties with alopecia areata. Some clones in this sample may be carry-over from other donors' samples.

This clonotype was counted at least ten times. Written as DNA, the CDR3 is TGTGCCAGCGTTAAAAATGGGGGACGACAGCCCCAGCATTTT. It translates to CASVKNGGRQPQHF. The J gene is TRBJ1-5, the V gene TRBV6-1; maybe TRBD1 (5 bases). Per the germline V gene, CDR1 is MNHNS and CDR2 is SASEGT. V was shortened by 8 bases and J by 7 bases, with 18 bases between the two germline ends. The CDR3 has 14 residues.

This clonotype was seen a few times. The chain has TRBV10-3 and TRBJ2-3; D remains unclear. Per germline, CDR1 ENHRY and CDR2 SYGVKD. The CDR3 covers 12 residues. Trimming took off 3 bases at V and 4 bases at J, with 5 bases between the two ends. CDR3 DNA: TGTGCCATCAGTGAAGAGTCAGATACGCAGTATTTT. Its translation is CAISEESDTQYF.

V usage is TRBV10-3 and J usage is TRBJ2-3, with 7 bases fitting TRBD2. Germline V CDR1 and CDR2: ENHRY, SYGVKD. V shed 8 bases, J shed 0 bases, and the junction held 14 bases outside the gene matches. The CDR3 is 17 amino acids. CDR3 sequence: CAIRDLTRGESTDTQYF. DNA for the CDR3: TGTGCCATCCGAGACCTGACCCGGGGGGAAAGCACAGATACGCAGTATTTT.

The gene calls are TRBV7-2 and TRBJ1-3, with D possibly TRBD1 on 6 matching bases. V was cut by 5 bases and J by 8 bases, with 16 bases left in between. CDR1 and CDR2 from the germline V gene are SGHTA and FQGNSA. This CDR3 has 14 residues. The CDR3 DNA reads TGTGCCAGCAGCGCCGGACAGCCGCCGGACACCATATATTTT. Encoded protein: CASSAGQPPDTIYF.

This chain uses TRBV10-3 with TRBJ2-1; the D gene is possibly TRBD2 (5 bases). CDR1 and CDR2 (germline): ENHRY, SYGVKD. Trimming pared 0 bases from V and 11 bases from J, leaving 8 bases between. CDR3 size: 12 residues. The CDR3 DNA sequence: TGTGCCATCAGTGAGTCGGGGAGTCAGCAGTTCTTC. Translation gives CAISESGSQQFF.

This clonotype was seen repeatedly, ten times or more. The chain employs TRBV7-6 and TRBJ2-2, with D possibly being TRBD2 (6 bases). Deletions cut 4 bases from V and 7 bases from J, with 19 bases between. This CDR3 contains 16 residues. Germline lookup yields CDR1 SGHVS and CDR2 FNYEAQ. CDR3 in DNA: TGTGCCAGCAGCTCTTACACCGCGGGGCTGTACGGGGAGCTGTTTTTT. Amino acid sequence: CASSSYTAGLYGELFF.

As regards this clonotype: A much larger clone differs by one base, so this may be a read error. This chain links TRBV24-1 with TRBJ2-5; a possible D gene is TRBD1 (7 bases). The CDR3 is made up of 13 amino acids. CDR1 is KGHDR, CDR2 SFDVKD, per germline. In DNA, the CDR3 is TGTGCCACCAGTGAAGGGGGCCGCGGGGCCCAGAACTTC. Translation: CATSEGGRGAQNF.

The chain links TRBV20-1 to TRBJ2-7; TRBD2 matches at 10 bases. V lost 6 bases to trimming and J lost 3 bases; unmatched junction nucleotides: 8. CDR1 and CDR2 (germline): DFQATT, SNEGSKA (reference sequence). CDR3 length: 14 residues. CDR3 nucleotides: TGCAGTGCGGCCGGGACTAGCGCCCTCTACGAGCAGTACTTC. Protein sequence: CSAAGTSALYEQYF.